This T cell receptor (beta chain) originates from a study of monozygotic twins with inflammatory bowel disease. TCRdb reprocessed the 5' RACE reads and reports one entry per CDR3 protein, with no DNA. This sample's clone table lists about 140,000 distinct CDR3 sequences. CDR3 length equals 12 residues. The germline V gene has CDR1 LNHNV and CDR2 YYDKDF (reference sequence). The clonotype originates from a human donor with ulcerative colitis or Crohn's disease, or a healthy co-twin of an affected twin (not recorded which). Sample: blood. The chain employs TRBV15 and TRBJ2-5. This chain's CDR3 is CATSRPELSQYF.